This TCR beta chain was obtained from a study of shared clonotypes between healthy human individuals. Overall study context: Donors had three CD4 naive, three CD4 memory, two CD8 naive and one CD8 memory plate apiece.

In the case of this clone: Its specificity is not known.

Generated by immunoSEQ multiplex PCR, the TCRdb table keeps only in-frame clones and is missing some. The table has some 1,400,000 clones, about 96% seen once. Each of the donors was a healthy adult who was HIV-negative and had not had a recent acute infection or vaccination. V lost 6 bases and J 0 bases, leaving 8 bases between the germline ends. CDR3 length equals 13 residues. Germline V gene data show CDR1 as LNHDA and CDR2 as SQIVND (reference sequence). Study conclusions and caveats: Sequencing depth was predicted to influence how clonotypes are shared among donors.

The source of this sequence is a man aged 25 to 45 in good health. The gene calls are TRBV19 and TRBJ2-5; D uncertain. The sample comprised naive CD4+ T cells sorted from blood. Stated subset: CD45RA+ positively selected. DNA for the CDR3: TGTGCCAGTAGCTCCGTGTACCAAGAGACCCAGTACTTC. This codes for CASSSVYQETQYF.